The 17 T cell receptor beta chains reported below all come from one sample, sequenced in a study of identical twins. TCRdb fed the 5' RACE reads into MiXCR, producing one record per CDR3 protein. The sample contains 240,000 or so distinct CDR3 sequences, around 7% of which appear only once. These data also featured in a second study, about yellow fever vaccine responses in identical twins.

The source material was memory (CD45RO+) T cells sorted from blood. The origin of the receptors is a woman aged 18 to 35 in good health.

This chain links TRBV14 with TRBJ2-1; possibly TRBD1 for D (6 bases). The germline gives CDR1 SGHDN, CDR2 FVKESK. Trimming took 1 base from V and 1 from J, leaving 11 bases between them. The length of the CDR3 is 16 residues. The CDR3 here is CASSQVAGVSYNEQFF. CDR3 DNA: TGTGCCAGCAGCCAAGTTGCAGGGGTATCCTACAATGAGCAGTTCTTC. Full variable domain (rest looked up from reference TRBV14 and TRBJ2-1): EAGVTQFPSHSVIEKGQTVTLRCDPISGHDNLYWYRRVMGKEIKFLLHFVKESKQDESGMPNNRFLAERTGGTYSTLKVQPAELEDSGVYFCASSQVAGVSYNEQFFGPGTRLTVL.

This clonotype was counted many times. The rearrangement joins TRBV4-2 to TRBJ1-2; D not certain. Germline CDR1 LGHNA, CDR2 YNFKEQ. This CDR3 is 14 amino acids long. With 2 bases removed from V and 3 bases from J, the gap between germline ends came to 10 bases. CDR3 DNA: TGTGCCAGCAGCCAAAGTGAGACGGACTATGGCTACACCTTC. Residues: CASSQSETDYGYTF.

This clonotype was seen more than once but under ten times. The chain has TRBV18 and TRBJ2-1; TRBD2 agrees at 15 bases. In germline, CDR1 is KGHSH, CDR2 LQKENI. The CDR3 loop spans 16 amino acids. The J segment lost 9 bases and the V segment lost 0 bases, leaving 3 bases of the junction unmatched. CDR3 protein: CASSPPGLAGGVEQFF. CDR3 in DNA: TGTGCCAGCTCACCACCGGGACTAGCGGGAGGCGTTGAGCAGTTCTTC.

At least ten counts were recorded for this clonotype. This chain connects TRBV5-1 to TRBJ2-2; 8 nucleotides line up with TRBD1. V lost 5 bases, J lost 4 bases, and 7 bases stayed unmatched. This CDR3 has 15 amino acids. Germline V gene sequence: CDR1 SGHRS, CDR2 YFSETQ. CDR3 bases: TGCGCCAGCAGTTTCCAGGGGGCCGGCACCGGGGAGCTGTTTTTT. This encodes CASSFQGAGTGELFF.

This clonotype was picked up a small number of times. Possible read error: a much larger clone is one base away. J is TRBJ1-1 and V is TRBV12-3 or TRBV12-4; D call uncertain. The germline V and J ends were trimmed by 6 bases and 2 bases, with 4 bases remaining between them. The CDR3 sequence is 11 residues long. The CDR3 region has the DNA TGTGCCAGCAGGATAAACACTGAAGCTTTCTTT. Amino acids: CASRINTEAFF.

This clonotype occurred many times. The gene calls are TRBV6-5 and TRBJ2-2; D is undetermined. The V end lost 4 bases, the J end lost 4 bases, and 13 bases lay between the germline ends. CDR3 size: 15 residues. Germline V lookup: CDR1 MNHEY, CDR2 SVGAGI. CDR3 loop: CASSFGPWGTGELFF. CDR3 nucleotides: TGTGCCAGCAGTTTCGGGCCCTGGGGCACCGGGGAGCTGTTTTTT.

This clonotype has just a few counts. The chain employs TRBV20-1 and TRBJ2-5, with D possibly being TRBD2 (7 bases). The length of the CDR3 is 17 residues. The V gene's germline CDR1 is DFQATT and CDR2 SNEGSKA (reference sequence). The germline V and J ends were trimmed by 0 bases and 5 bases, with 22 bases remaining between them. CDR3 sequence (DNA): TGCAGTGCTAGAGACATAGCAGTGGGGGGGGCCCTGGAGACCCAGTACTTC. Its protein is CSARDIAVGGALETQYF.

This clonotype was counted at least ten times. The chain has TRBV7-9 and TRBJ2-2; D uncertain. This CDR3 spans 14 amino acids. CDR1 and CDR2 (germline): SEHNR, FQNEAQ (reference sequence). Deletions cut 3 bases from V and 7 bases from J, with 12 bases between. CDR3 sequence reads: CASSLSQYRGELFF. The CDR3 nucleotides read TGTGCCAGCAGCTTGAGTCAGTATCGCGGGGAGCTGTTTTTT.

This clonotype was counted a few times. The chain carries TRBV20-1 and TRBJ1-3; maybe TRBD1 (5 bases). In germline, CDR1 is DFQATT, CDR2 SNEGSKA (reference sequence). V lost 1 base to trimming and J lost 4 bases, with 14 bases between them. CDR3 length equals 15 residues. In nucleotides, the CDR3 is TGCAGTGCTAGAGTCGTGACAGACGAGGGAAACACCATATATTTT. Protein sequence: CSARVVTDEGNTIYF.

This clonotype was seen ten or more times. CDR3 sequence reads: CASSHTAGTPSLGQYF. In DNA form, the CDR3 reads TGTGCCAGCAGTCATACGGCCGGGACACCGAGCCTGGGGCAGTACTTC. The chain carries TRBV12-3 or TRBV12-4 and TRBJ2-7; D may be TRBD1 (6 bases). V was pared by 5 bases and J by 9 bases, with 26 bases between. CDR3 length: 16 residues.

A few counts support this clonotype. The V call is TRBV5-5, the J call TRBJ2-1, with D unclear. Germline values: CDR1 SGHKS, CDR2 YYEKEE (reference sequence). The length of the CDR3 is 13 residues. V gave up 7 bases and J gave up 4 bases, with 12 bases separating them. The CDR3 DNA reads TGTGCCAGCGGGCTCGGGCCTTACAATGAGCAGTTCTTC. Protein sequence: CASGLGPYNEQFF.

This clonotype showed up just a few times. The V call is TRBV20-1, the J call TRBJ2-4, with 7 bases identical to TRBD2. Germline CDR1 reads DFQATT; CDR2 reads SNEGSKA (reference sequence). This CDR3 has 14 residues. V shed 3 bases and J 7 bases; nucleotides not matched to a gene: 9. CDR3 residues: CSASNRGGLNIQYF. The CDR3 region has the DNA TGCAGTGCTAGTAATCGCGGGGGTTTGAACATTCAGTACTTC.

This clonotype has a handful of counts. V usage is TRBV21-1 and J usage is TRBJ2-1; the table's D call, TRBD1, was not checked against the DNA. TRBV21-1 is marked as a pseudogene. The CDR3 has 16 residues. In DNA, the CDR3 is TGTGCCAGCAGCCAAAGCAGGGGGCTCGCCTACAATGAGCAGTTCTTC. It is translated as CASSQSRGLAYNEQFF.

The CDR3 loop is CASSIPGELFF. The CDR3 DNA follows: TGTGCCAGTAGTATCCCCGGGGAGCTGTTTTTT. This sequence joins TRBV19 and TRBJ2-2; D unclear. Looked up from germline, CDR1 is LNHDA and CDR2 is SQIVND (reference sequence). The CDR3 consists of 11 residues. Trimming pared 3 bases from V and 6 bases from J, leaving 2 bases between.

This clonotype came up a few times. CDR3: CASSPMSSYNSPLHF. The CDR3 nucleotides are TGTGCCAGCTCACCGATGAGCTCCTATAATTCACCCCTCCACTTT. V and J are TRBV18 and TRBJ1-6; D gene uncertain. CDR3 length: 15 amino acids. V lost 3 bases and J 0 bases, leaving 6 bases between the germline ends. Germline CDR1 is KGHSH and CDR2 is LQKENI.

This chain connects TRBV5-1 to TRBJ2-1; D possibly corresponds to TRBD2 (5 bases). With 0 bases removed from V and 0 bases from J, the gap between germline ends came to 10 bases. This CDR3 spans 16 amino acids. CDR1 is SGHRS and CDR2 is YFSETQ in the germline V gene. CDR3 DNA: TGCGCCAGCAGCTTGGGGACTCAGAGCTCCTACAATGAGCAGTTCTTC. This encodes CASSLGTQSSYNEQFF.

This clonotype was picked up a small number of times. The chain uses TRBV11-3 and TRBJ2-6; D remains unclear. The CDR3 totals 15 residues. Trimming took 5 bases from V and 3 from J, leaving 11 bases between them. Germline V gene sequence: CDR1 SGHNT, CDR2 YENEEA. CDR3 DNA sequence: TGTGCCAGCAGCCCTAGGTCAGGTGGGGCCAACGTCCTGACTTTC. This encodes CASSPRSGGANVLTF.